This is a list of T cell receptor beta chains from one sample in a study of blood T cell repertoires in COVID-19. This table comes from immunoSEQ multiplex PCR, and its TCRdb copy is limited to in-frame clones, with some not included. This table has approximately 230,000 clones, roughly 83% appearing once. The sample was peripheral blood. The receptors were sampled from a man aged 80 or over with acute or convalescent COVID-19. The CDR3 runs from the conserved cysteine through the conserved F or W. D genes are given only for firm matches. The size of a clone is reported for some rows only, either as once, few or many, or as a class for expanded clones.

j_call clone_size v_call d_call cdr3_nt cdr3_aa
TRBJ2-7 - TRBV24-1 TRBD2 TGTGCCACCAGTGACCCGACTAGCGGGAGCTCCTACGAGCAGTACTTC CATSDPTSGSSYEQYF
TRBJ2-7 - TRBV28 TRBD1 TGTGCCAGCAGTCTATTTCAATCCGGACAGGGACGAAGTTCCTACGAGCAGTACTTC CASSLFQSGQGRSSYEQYF
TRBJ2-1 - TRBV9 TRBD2 TGTGCCAGCAGCGCACTATCTCTGGGACTAGCGGCGCGGGGTGACAATGAGCAGTTCTTC CASSALSLGLAARGDNEQFF
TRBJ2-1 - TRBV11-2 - TGTGCCAGCAGCCCCCGGGACACCCCATTCTACAATGAGCAGTTCTTC CASSPRDTPFYNEQFF
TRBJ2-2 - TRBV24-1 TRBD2 TGTGCCACCAGTGAAGGGGGACTAGCGGGAAGGACCGGGGAGCTGTTTTTT CATSEGGLAGRTGELFF
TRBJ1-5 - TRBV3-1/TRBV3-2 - TGTGCCAGCAGCCAAGGGTTAAGGCGGGATAATCAGCCCCAGCATTTT CASSQGLRRDNQPQHF
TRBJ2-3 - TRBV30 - TGTGCCGGCCGGGTAAGGGGCCTCGCAGATACGCAGTATTTT CAGRVRGLADTQYF
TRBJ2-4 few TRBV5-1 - TGCGCCAGCAGCTTGGGACAGAACCTAGCCAAAAACATTCAGTACTTC CASSLGQNLAKNIQYF
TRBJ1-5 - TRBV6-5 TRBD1 TGTGCCAGCAGCCGGGACAGGGGTAGCAATCAGCCCCAGCATTTT CASSRDRGSNQPQHF
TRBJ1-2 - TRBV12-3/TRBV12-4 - TGTGCCAGCAGTTTTTTTGGAGGCGGCTACACCTTC CASSFFGGGYTF
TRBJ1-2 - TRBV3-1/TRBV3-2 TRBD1 TGTGCCAGCAGGAGGACAGGGGCGCATAGCTATGGCTACACCTTC CASRRTGAHSYGYTF
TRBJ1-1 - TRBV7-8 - TGTGCCAGCACCTTGGGAGGGTTGAAGGCTGAAGCTTTCTTT CASTLGGLKAEAFF
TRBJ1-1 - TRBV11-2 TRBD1 TGTGCCAGCAGCTCGGGACAGCTATTGAACACTGAAGCTTTCTTT CASSSGQLLNTEAFF